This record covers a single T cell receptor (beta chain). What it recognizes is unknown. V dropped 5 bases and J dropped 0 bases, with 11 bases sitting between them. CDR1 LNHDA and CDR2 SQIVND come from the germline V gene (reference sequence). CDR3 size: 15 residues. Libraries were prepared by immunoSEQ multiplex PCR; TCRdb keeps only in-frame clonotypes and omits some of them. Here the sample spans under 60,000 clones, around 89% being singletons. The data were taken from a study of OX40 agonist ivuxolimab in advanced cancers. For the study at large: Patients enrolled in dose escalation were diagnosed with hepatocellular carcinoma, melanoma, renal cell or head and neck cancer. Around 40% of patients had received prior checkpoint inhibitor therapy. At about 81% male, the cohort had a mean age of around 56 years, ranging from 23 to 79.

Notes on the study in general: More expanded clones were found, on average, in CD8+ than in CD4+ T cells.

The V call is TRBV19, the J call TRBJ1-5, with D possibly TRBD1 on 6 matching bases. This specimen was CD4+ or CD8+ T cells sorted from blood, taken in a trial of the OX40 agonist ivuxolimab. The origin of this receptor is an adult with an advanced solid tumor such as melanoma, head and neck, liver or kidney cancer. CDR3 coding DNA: TGTGCCAGTAGTGCCGGACAGTCTAGCAATCAGCCCCAGCATTTT. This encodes CASSAGQSSNQPQHF.